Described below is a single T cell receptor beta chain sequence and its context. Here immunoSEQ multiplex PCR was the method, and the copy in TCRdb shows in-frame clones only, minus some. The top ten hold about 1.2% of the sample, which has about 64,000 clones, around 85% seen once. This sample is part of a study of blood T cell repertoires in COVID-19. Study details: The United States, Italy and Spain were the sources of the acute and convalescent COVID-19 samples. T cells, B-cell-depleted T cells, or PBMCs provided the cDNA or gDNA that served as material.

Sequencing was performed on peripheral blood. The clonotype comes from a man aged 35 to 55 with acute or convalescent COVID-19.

CDR3 sequence (DNA): TGTGCCAGCACTCGTAGCGGGGGACTGGCAGATACGCAGTATTTT. This codes for CASTRSGGLADTQYF. The genes are TRBV2 and TRBJ2-3; 9 bases are a match to TRBD2. V was clipped by 7 bases and J by 4 bases; unmatched bases: 9. Germline V lookup: CDR1 SNHLY, CDR2 FYNNEI. The CDR3 loop spans 15 amino acids.